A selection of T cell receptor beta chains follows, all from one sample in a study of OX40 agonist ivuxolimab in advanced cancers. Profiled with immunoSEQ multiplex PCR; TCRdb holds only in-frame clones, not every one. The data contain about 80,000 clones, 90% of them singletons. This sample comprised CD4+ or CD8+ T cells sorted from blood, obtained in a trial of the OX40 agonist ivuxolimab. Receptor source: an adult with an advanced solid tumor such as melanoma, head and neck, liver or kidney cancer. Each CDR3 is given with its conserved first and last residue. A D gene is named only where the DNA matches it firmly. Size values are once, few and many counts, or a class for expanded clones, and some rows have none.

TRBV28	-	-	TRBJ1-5	CASSFNGWRGDQPQHF	TGTGCCAGCAGTTTCAATGGTTGGAGGGGCGACCAGCCCCAGCATTTT
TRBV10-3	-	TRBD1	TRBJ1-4	CAISPGGNNEKLFF	TGTGCCATCAGTCCAGGGGGGAATAATGAAAAACTGTTTTTT
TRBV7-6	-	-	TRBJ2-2	CASSSDITGELFF	TGTGCCAGCAGCTCTGACATAACCGGGGAGCTGTTTTTT
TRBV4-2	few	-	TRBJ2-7	CASSQDDPYEQYF	TGTGCCAGCAGCCAAGATGACCCTTACGAGCAGTACTTC
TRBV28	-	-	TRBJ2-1	CASSLPAGSYNEQFF	TGTGCCAGCAGTTTACCGGCGGGAAGTTACAATGAGCAGTTCTTC
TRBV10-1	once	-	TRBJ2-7	CASSESAGSYEQYF	TGCGCCAGCAGTGAAAGCGCCGGGTCCTACGAGCAGTACTTC
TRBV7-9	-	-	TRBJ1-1	CASSQQRNTEAFF	TGTGCCAGCAGTCAGCAACGGAACACTGAAGCTTTCTTT
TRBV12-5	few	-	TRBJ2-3	CASGLGDTQYF	TGTGCTAGTGGTTTGGGGGATACGCAGTATTTT
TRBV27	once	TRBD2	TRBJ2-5	CASSASGTSGPMTQYF	TGTGCCAGCAGTGCGTCCGGGACTAGCGGGCCGATGACCCAGTACTTC
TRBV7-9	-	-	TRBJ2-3	CAGPYGVGDTQYF	TGTGCCGGTCCTTATGGCGTAGGGGATACGCAGTATTTT
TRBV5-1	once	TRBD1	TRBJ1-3	CASSFQGVGNTIYF	TGCGCCAGCAGCTTCCAGGGGGTTGGAAACACCATATATTTT
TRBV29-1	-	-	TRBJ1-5	CSVGEGGQPQHF	TGCAGCGTTGGGGAGGGGGGTCAGCCCCAGCATTTT
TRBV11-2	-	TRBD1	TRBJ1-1	CASSIRTGEGTEAFF	TGTGCCAGCAGCATTAGGACAGGGGAGGGGACTGAAGCTTTCTTT
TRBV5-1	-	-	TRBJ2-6	CASSLVGSGANVLTF	TGCGCCAGCAGCTTGGTGGGGAGTGGGGCCAACGTCCTGACTTTC
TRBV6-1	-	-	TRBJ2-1	CASCDDPLAEQFF	TGTGCCAGCTGTGATGACCCCCTGGCGGAGCAGTTCTTC
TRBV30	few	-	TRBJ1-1	CAWSRAGEPNTEAFF	TGTGCCTGGAGTAGGGCAGGAGAACCGAACACTGAAGCTTTCTTT
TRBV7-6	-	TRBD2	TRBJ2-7	CASSREAGSHEQYF	TGTGCCAGCAGCCGAGAAGCGGGGTCTCACGAGCAGTACTTC
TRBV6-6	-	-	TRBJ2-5	CASSYSGRETQYF	TGTGCCAGCAGTTACTCAGGGAGAGAGACCCAGTACTTC
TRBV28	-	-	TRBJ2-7	CASGRPEGAIGEQYF	TGTGCCAGCGGACGTCCGGAGGGGGCGATTGGCGAGCAGTACTTC
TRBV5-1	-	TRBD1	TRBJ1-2	CASSPGRQGASGGYTF	TGCGCCAGCAGCCCGGGAAGACAGGGGGCGTCAGGTGGCTACACCTTC
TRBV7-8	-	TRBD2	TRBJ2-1	CASSLIRGSSGSSYNEQFF	TGTGCCAGCAGCTTAATCCGGGGGTCTAGCGGGAGTTCCTACAATGAGCAGTTCTTC
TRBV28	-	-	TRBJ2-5	CASSPTIKETQYF	TGTGCCAGCAGCCCTACTATCAAAGAGACCCAGTACTTC
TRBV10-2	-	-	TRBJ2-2	CASSDPRGGNTGELFF	TGCGCCAGCAGTGACCCAAGGGGGGGAAACACCGGGGAGCTGTTTTTT
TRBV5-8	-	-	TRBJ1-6	CASTLLPGSNSPLHF	TGTGCCAGCACTCTCTTACCGGGCTCAAATTCACCCCTCCACTTT
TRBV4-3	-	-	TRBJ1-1	CASSQERGGVVNTEAFF	TGCGCCAGCAGCCAAGAAAGGGGGGGTGTGGTGAACACTGAAGCTTTCTTT
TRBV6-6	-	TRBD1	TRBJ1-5	CASRQTGDAQHF	TGTGCCAGCAGACAGACAGGGGATGCCCAGCATTTT
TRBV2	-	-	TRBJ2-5	CASSGELQETQYF	TGTGCCAGCAGTGGAGAGCTCCAGGAGACCCAGTACTTC
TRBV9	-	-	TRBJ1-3	CASSVGPGSTSGNTIYF	TGTGCCAGCAGCGTAGGGCCGGGTTCCACCTCTGGAAACACCATATATTTT
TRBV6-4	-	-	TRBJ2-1	CASSRDRYNEQFF	TGTGCCAGCAGTCGGGACCGTTACAATGAGCAGTTCTTC
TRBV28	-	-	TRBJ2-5	CASSPGLRETQYF	TGTGCCAGCAGTCCAGGGCTCCGAGAGACCCAGTACTTC
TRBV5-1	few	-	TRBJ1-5	CASSLDEGSQPQHF	TGCGCCAGCAGCTTGGACGAGGGGAGTCAGCCCCAGCATTTT
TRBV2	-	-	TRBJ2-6	CASSDRTTLSGANVLTF	TGTGCCAGCAGTGACCGAACTACTCTCTCTGGGGCCAACGTCCTGACTTTC
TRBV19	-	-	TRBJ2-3	CASSDPGRGTDTQYF	TGTGCCAGTAGCGACCCGGGCCGGGGCACAGATACGCAGTATTTT
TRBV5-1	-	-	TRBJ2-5	CASSLEEETQYF	TGCGCCAGCAGCTTGGAGGAAGAGACCCAGTACTTC
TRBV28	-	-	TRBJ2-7	CASSRGQSYEQYF	TGTGCCAGCAGCCGCGGACAGTCCTACGAGCAGTACTTC
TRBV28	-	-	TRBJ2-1	CASSPYNPGRSSSYNEQFF	TGTGCCAGCAGTCCCTATAACCCGGGACGCAGTAGCTCCTACAATGAGCAGTTCTTC
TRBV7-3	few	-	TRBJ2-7	CASSPGDGTYEQYF	TGTGCCAGCAGCCCAGGGGACGGGACCTACGAGCAGTACTTC
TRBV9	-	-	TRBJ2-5	CASSATDGGGAGFGETQYF	TGTGCCAGCAGCGCGACCGATGGGGGGGGCGCGGGTTTCGGAGAGACCCAGTACTTC
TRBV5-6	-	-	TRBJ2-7	CASSFHGNEQYF	TGTGCCAGCAGCTTTCACGGGAACGAGCAGTACTTC
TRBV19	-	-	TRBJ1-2	CASSPSGRRTYGYTF	TGTGCCAGTAGTCCTAGCGGGCGCAGGACCTATGGCTACACCTTC
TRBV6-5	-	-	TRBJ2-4	CASRELAKNIQYF	TGTGCCAGTCGGGAGTTGGCCAAAAACATTCAGTACTTC
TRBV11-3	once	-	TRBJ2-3	CASSLESTENTQYF	TGTGCCAGCAGCTTAGAATCAACAGAAAATACGCAGTATTTT
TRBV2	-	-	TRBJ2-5	CASNKERQETQYF	TGTGCCAGCAATAAAGAACGCCAAGAGACCCAGTACTTC
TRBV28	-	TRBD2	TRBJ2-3	CASSSPGSGSTRTQYF	TGTGCCAGCAGTTCCCCGGGAAGCGGGAGTACTCGTACGCAGTATTTT
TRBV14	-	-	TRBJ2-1	CASSQLRGSVGEQFF	TGTGCCAGCAGCCAATTGAGAGGGTCAGTCGGGGAGCAGTTCTTC
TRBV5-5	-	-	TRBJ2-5	CASSFNVGVLETQYF	TGTGCCAGCAGCTTTAATGTGGGAGTGCTAGAGACCCAGTACTTC
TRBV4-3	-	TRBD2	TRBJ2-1	CASSQEGTSGTLSYNEQFF	TGCGCCAGCAGCCAAGAGGGGACTAGCGGGACTCTTTCCTACAATGAGCAGTTCTTC
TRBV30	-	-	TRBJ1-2	CAWSYDRLQGYTF	TGTGCCTGGAGTTACGACAGGTTACAGGGCTACACCTTC
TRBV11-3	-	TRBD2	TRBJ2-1	CASSLGLAGAEQFF	TGTGCCAGCAGCTTGGGACTAGCGGGAGCTGAGCAGTTCTTC
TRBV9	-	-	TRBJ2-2	CASSGRGTGELFF	TGTGCCAGCAGCGGGAGGGGGACCGGGGAGCTGTTTTTT
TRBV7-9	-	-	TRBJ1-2	CASSLKEGHGYTF	TGTGCCAGCAGCTTAAAAGAGGGGCATGGCTACACCTTC